This is a list of T cell receptor beta chains from one sample in a study of response to subunit inactivated influenza vaccine. TCRdb processed the RT-PCR reads anew with MiXCR; each CDR3 protein has one entry. The data contain roughly 160,000 distinct CDR3 sequences, roughly 10% of them singletons. Sequencing was performed on CD8+ T cells sorted from PBMCs, taken less than 25 months after vaccination. These receptors came from a man aged 45 to 70 who received an inactivated influenza vaccine. Each CDR3 is given with its conserved first and last residue. The D gene is left open where the match is weak. Only part of the rows carry a size: once, few, many, or a class if the clone is expanded.

TRBV20-1	NA	TRBJ2-5	many	TGCAGTGCTAGAGGGAGGACAGCCCAAGAGACCCAGTACTTC	CSARGRTAQETQYF
TRBV6-2/TRBV6-3	NA	TRBJ1-1	few	TGTGCCAGCAGTTACTTCGGTGGGGGGAGCGGTGGAAACACTGAAGCTTTCTTT	CASSYFGGGSGGNTEAFF
TRBV5-6	TRBD1	TRBJ2-5	NA	TGTGCCAGCAGCTTGAAGGGACAGCAAGAGACCCAGTACTTC	CASSLKGQQETQYF
TRBV18	NA	TRBJ2-5	NA	TGTGCCAGCTCACCGTCAGGGGCGCCTTGGGAGACCCAGTACTTC	CASSPSGAPWETQYF
TRBV6-2/TRBV6-3	NA	TRBJ2-7	few	TGTGCCAGCAGTTACTTCGGGCGAAACTCCTACGAGCAGTACTTC	CASSYFGRNSYEQYF
TRBV20-1	TRBD2	TRBJ2-7	many	TGCAGTGCTCCTGGCACTAGCGGGAAACAGGACGAGCAGTACTTC	CSAPGTSGKQDEQYF
TRBV4-1	NA	TRBJ2-6	few	TGCGCCAGCAGAGATGGGGGGGCCAACGTCCTGACTTTC	CASRDGGANVLTF
TRBV10-3	TRBD2	TRBJ2-1	many	TGTGCCATCAGCACGACTAGCGGGAGTCCCAATGAGCAGTTCTTC	CAISTTSGSPNEQFF
TRBV27	TRBD2	TRBJ2-1	NA	TGTGCCAGCAGTCCCGGGACTAGCGGGGTCAATGAGCAGTTCTTC	CASSPGTSGVNEQFF
TRBV5-1	NA	TRBJ1-4	many	TGCGCCAGCAGCTTGGATCCACGAGGAGGAAAACTGTTTTTT	CASSLDPRGGKLFF
TRBV4-1	NA	TRBJ2-5	NA	TGCGCCAGCAGCCACGCAGATGAGGAGGAGACCCAGTACTTC	CASSHADEEETQYF
TRBV7-2	NA	TRBJ2-5	few	TGTGCCAGCAGCCAACGGGGGTCCCAAGAGACCCAGTACTTC	CASSQRGSQETQYF
TRBV4-3	NA	TRBJ1-1	NA	TGCGCCAGCAGCCAAGATTTGAGGGGAGGCACTGAAGCTTTCTTT	CASSQDLRGGTEAFF
TRBV9	NA	TRBJ2-1	NA	TGTGCCAGCAGCCCCCCAGAGTTAGCGAGATACAATGAGCAGTTCTTC	CASSPPELARYNEQFF
TRBV6-1	NA	TRBJ2-1	many	TGTGCCAGCTCAACAGGGTACTCCTACAATGAGCAGTTCTTC	CASSTGYSYNEQFF
TRBV29-1	NA	TRBJ2-5	NA	TGCAGCGTAGCTCCACCGGGGCCACAAGAGACCCAGTACTTC	CSVAPPGPQETQYF
TRBV12-3/TRBV12-4	TRBD1	TRBJ2-5	few	TGTGCCAGCAGTATCCCCGGGACAGGGGCCCAAGAGACCCAGTACTTC	CASSIPGTGAQETQYF
TRBV9	NA	TRBJ2-7	NA	TGTGCCAGAAATTCCGGCGGAAGCTCCTACGAGCAGTACTTC	CARNSGGSSYEQYF
TRBV7-9	NA	TRBJ2-2	many	TGTGCCAGCAGCTTAGCCCTCATAGGGGAGCTGTTTTTT	CASSLALIGELFF
TRBV7-9	TRBD1	TRBJ2-4	once	TGTGCCAGCAGCACCAGACAGGGCCCAGGCATTCAGTACTTC	CASSTRQGPGIQYF
TRBV12-3/TRBV12-4	NA	TRBJ2-4	few	TGTGCCAGCAGTTTACAAGGGACTCAAGGGGTAGCCAAAAACATTCAGTACTTC	CASSLQGTQGVAKNIQYF
TRBV20-1	TRBD2	TRBJ2-1	many	TGCAGTGCTATACCCCTAGCGGGGGATGAGCAGTTCTTC	CSAIPLAGDEQFF
TRBV5-6	TRBD2	TRBJ2-7	few	TGTGCCAGCGAGCGATTTAGCGGGGGATCCTACGAGCAGTACTTC	CASERFSGGSYEQYF
TRBV12-3/TRBV12-4	NA	TRBJ2-1	many	TGTGCCAGCAGTTTAGAATCGGGGTACGTCAATGAGCAGTTCTTC	CASSLESGYVNEQFF
TRBV29-1	NA	TRBJ1-1	NA	TGCAGCGTTGAAAGAAGTGCAGCAGTGAACACTGAAGCTTTCTTT	CSVERSAAVNTEAFF
TRBV29-1	NA	TRBJ2-1	many	TGCAGCGTGCCACCCGGGGGCATATACAATGAGCAGTTCTTC	CSVPPGGIYNEQFF